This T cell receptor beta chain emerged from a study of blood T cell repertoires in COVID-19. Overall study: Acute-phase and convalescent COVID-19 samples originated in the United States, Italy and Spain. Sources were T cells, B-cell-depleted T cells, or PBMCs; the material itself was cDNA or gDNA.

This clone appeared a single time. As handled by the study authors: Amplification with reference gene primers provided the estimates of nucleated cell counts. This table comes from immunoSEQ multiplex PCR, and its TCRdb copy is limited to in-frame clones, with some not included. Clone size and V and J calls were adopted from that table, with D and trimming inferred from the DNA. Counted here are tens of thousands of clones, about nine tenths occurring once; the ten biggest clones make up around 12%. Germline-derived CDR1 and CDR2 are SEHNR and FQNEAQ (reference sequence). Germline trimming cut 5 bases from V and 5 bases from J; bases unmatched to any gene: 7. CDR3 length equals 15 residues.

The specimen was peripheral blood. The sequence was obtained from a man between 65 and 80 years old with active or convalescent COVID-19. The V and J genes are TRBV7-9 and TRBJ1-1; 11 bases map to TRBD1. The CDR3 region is CASSTRTGGETEAFF. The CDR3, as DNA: TGTGCCAGCAGCACCCGGACAGGGGGCGAAACTGAAGCTTTCTTT.